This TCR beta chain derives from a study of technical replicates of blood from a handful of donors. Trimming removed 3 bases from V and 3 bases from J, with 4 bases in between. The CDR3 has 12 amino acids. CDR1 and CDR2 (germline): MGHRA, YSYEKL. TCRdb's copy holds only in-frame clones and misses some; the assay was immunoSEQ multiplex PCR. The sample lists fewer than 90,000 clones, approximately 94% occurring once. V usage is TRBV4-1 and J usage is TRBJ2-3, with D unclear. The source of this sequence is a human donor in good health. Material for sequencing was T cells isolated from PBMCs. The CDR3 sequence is CASSQRTDTQYF. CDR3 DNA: TGCGCCAGCAGCCAGAGAACAGATACGCAGTATTTT.